Listed below are T cell receptor beta chains from one sample, sequenced in a study of molecular identifiers for immune sequencing clone quantification. TCRdb independently ran MiXCR on the PCR reads; one entry per CDR3 protein. This table has more than 450,000 distinct CDR3 sequences, over 20% appearing once. Sequences were obtained from naive CD8+ T cells from blood, with Jurkat cell RNA spiked in. The receptors were sampled from a human donor in good health. Some libraries in this study had Jurkat cell RNA spiked in. The conserved cysteine and the conserved F or W are not part of the CDR3 here.

V gene: TRBV6-2/TRBV6-3
CDR3 protein: ASSYKGAAEAF

V gene: TRBV24-1
CDR3 protein: APTYSDRGTEAF

V gene: TRBV12-3/TRBV12-4
CDR3 protein: ASSDGTAQETQY

V gene: TRBV9
CDR3 protein: ASSVESSPVYPQH

V gene: TRBV20-1
CDR3 protein: SASVLVTDTQY

V gene: TRBV4-3
CDR3 protein: ASGQVSGAKYEQY

V gene: TRBV28
CDR3 protein: ASSPYRSGGRAKNIQY

V gene: TRBV7-2
CDR3 protein: ASSPIGRGYEQY

V gene: TRBV6-5
CDR3 protein: ASSYSGLPDTQY

V gene: TRBV9
CDR3 protein: ASSVSGASGNTIY

V gene: TRBV2
CDR3 protein: ASSDWTGQQFAQY

V gene: TRBV5-6
CDR3 protein: ASGRWTGPGYEQY

V gene: TRBV12-3/TRBV12-4
CDR3 protein: ASTADRDNQPQH

V gene: TRBV28
CDR3 protein: ASSPDRGLALNTEAF

V gene: TRBV19
CDR3 protein: ASSTGGAYNEQF

V gene: TRBV6-2/TRBV6-3
CDR3 protein: ASSYWSSGNTIY

V gene: TRBV2
CDR3 protein: ASSDPNRGRSYNEQF

V gene: TRBV7-9
CDR3 protein: ASSQVLGGGMNTGELF